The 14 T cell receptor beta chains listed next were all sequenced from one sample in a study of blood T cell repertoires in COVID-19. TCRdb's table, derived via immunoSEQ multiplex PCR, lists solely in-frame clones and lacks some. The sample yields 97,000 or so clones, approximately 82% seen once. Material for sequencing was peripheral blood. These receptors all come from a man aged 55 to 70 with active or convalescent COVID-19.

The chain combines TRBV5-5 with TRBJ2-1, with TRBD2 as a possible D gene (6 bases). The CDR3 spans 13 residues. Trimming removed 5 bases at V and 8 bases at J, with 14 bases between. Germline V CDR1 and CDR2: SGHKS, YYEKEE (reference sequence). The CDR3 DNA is TGTGCCAGCAGAATAGGGGAGGTTGATGAGCAGTTCTTC. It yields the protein CASRIGEVDEQFF.

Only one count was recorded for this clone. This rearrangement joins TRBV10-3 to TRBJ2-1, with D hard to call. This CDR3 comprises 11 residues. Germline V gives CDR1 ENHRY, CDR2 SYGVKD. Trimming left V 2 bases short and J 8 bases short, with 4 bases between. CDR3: CAISEQDEQFF. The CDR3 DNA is TGTGCCATCAGTGAGCAGGATGAGCAGTTCTTC.

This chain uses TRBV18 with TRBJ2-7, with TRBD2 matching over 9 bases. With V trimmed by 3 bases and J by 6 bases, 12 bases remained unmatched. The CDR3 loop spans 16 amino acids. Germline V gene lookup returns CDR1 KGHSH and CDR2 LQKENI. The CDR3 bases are TGTGCCAGCTCACCTAATTGGGGTAGCGGGAGAAGCGAGCAGTACTTC. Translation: CASSPNWGSGRSEQYF.

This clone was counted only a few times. CDR3 protein: CASSIDMASSYEQYV. The CDR3 DNA follows: TGTGCCAGTAGTATAGATATGGCTAGCAGTTACGAGCAGTACGTC. The V gene is TRBV19, the J gene TRBJ2-7, with D perhaps matching TRBD2 (5 bases). CDR1 is LNHDA and CDR2 is SQIVND in the germline V gene (reference sequence). The V end was cut by 0 bases, the J end by 4 bases, with 13 bases between. The CDR3 loop spans 15 amino acids.

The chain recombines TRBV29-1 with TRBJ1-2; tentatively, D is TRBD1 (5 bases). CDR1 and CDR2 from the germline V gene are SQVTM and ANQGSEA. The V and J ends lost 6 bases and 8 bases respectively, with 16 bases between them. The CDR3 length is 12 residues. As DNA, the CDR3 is TGCAGCGTGGGGGAGGGAGGCTACGGCTACACCTTC. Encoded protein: CSVGEGGYGYTF.

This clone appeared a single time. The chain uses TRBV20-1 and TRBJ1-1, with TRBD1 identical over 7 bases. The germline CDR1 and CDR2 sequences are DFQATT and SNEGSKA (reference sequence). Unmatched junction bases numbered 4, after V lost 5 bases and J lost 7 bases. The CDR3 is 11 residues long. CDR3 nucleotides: TGCAGTGCTTTTAGACAGGGTGAAGCTTTCTTT. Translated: CSAFRQGEAFF.

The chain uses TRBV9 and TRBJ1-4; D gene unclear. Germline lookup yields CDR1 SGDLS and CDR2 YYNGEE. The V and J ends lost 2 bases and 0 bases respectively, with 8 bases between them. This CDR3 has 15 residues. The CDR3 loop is CASSVSIATNEKLFF. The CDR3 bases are TGTGCCAGCAGCGTTTCTATTGCAACTAATGAAAAACTGTTTTTT. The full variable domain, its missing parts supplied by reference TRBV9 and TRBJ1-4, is DSGVTQTPKHLITATGQRVTLRCSPRSGDLSVYWYQQSLDQGLQFLIQYYNGEERAKGNILERFSAQQFPDLHSELNLSSLELGDSALYFCASSVSIATNEKLFFGSGTQLSVL.

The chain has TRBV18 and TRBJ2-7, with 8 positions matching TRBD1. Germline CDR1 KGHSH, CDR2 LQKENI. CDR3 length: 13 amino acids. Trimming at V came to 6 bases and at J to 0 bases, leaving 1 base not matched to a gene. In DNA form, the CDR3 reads TGTGCCAGCTCGACAGGGGCCTCCTACGAGCAGTACTTC. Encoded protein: CASSTGASYEQYF.

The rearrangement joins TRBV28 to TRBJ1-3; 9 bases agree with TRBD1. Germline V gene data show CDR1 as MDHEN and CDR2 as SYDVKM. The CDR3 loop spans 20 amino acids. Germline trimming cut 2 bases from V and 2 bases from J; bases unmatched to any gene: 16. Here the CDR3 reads CASSLVSAEEDRGTGNTIYF. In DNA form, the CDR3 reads TGTGCCAGCAGTTTAGTGTCCGCCGAGGAAGACAGGGGGACTGGAAACACCATATATTTT.

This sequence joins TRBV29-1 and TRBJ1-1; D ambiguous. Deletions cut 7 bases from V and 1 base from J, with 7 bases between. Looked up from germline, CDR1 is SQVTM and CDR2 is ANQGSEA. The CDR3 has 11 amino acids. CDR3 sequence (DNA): TGCAGCGCCGTCGGGAACACTGAAGCTTTCTTT. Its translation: CSAVGNTEAFF.

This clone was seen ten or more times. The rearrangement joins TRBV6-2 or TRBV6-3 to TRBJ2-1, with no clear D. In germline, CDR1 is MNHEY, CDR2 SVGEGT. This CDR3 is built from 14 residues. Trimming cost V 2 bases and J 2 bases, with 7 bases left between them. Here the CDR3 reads CASSYGGPYNEQFF. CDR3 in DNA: TGTGCCAGCAGTTACGGTGGGCCCTACAATGAGCAGTTCTTC.

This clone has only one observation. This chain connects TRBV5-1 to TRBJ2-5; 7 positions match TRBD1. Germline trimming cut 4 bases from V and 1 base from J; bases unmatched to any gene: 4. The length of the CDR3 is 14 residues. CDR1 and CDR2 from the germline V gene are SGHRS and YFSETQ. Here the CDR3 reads CASSIRTGQETQYF. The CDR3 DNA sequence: TGCGCCAGCAGCATTCGGACAGGCCAAGAGACCCAGTACTTC. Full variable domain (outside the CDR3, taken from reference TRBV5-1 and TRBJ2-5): KAGVTQTPRYLIKTRGQQVTLSCSPISGHRSVSWYQQTPGQGLQFLFEYFSETQRNKGNFPGRFSGRQFSNSRSEMNVSTLELGDSALYLCASSIRTGQETQYFGPGTRLLVL.

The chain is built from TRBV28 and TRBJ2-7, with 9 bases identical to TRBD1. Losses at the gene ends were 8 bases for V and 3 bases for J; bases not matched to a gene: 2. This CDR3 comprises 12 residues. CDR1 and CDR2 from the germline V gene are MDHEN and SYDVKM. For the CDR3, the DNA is TGTGCCAGCCGGGACAGGGTCTACGAGCAGTACTTC. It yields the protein CASRDRVYEQYF.

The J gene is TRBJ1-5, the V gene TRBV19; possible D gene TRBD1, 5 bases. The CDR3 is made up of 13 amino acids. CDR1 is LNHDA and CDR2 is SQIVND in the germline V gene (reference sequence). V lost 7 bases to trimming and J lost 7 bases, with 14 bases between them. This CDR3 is CASTPWGGQPQHF. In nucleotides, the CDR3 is TGTGCCAGTACCCCGTGGGGGGGACAGCCCCAGCATTTT.